This entry lists 21 T cell receptor beta chains sequenced from one sample in a study of blood T cell repertoires in COVID-19. Only in-frame clones appear in the TCRdb table, and some are missing; sequencing was by immunoSEQ multiplex PCR. The table records roughly 500,000 clones, 70% to 90% of them present only once. The sample comprised PBMCs or T cells enriched from blood (not recorded which). The origin of the receptors is a woman aged 40 to 50 who had recovered from COVID-19.

The rearrangement joins TRBV19 to TRBJ1-2, with D unresolved. The CDR3 consists of 14 residues. V lost 0 bases to trimming and J lost 7 bases, with 12 bases between them. CDR1 and CDR2 (germline): LNHDA, SQIVND (reference sequence). CDR3 nucleotide sequence: TGTGCCAGTAGTATAGAGGGAGTCTTGGGTGGCTACACCTTC. This codes for CASSIEGVLGGYTF.

The chain couples TRBV9 to TRBJ1-3; tentative D call: TRBD1 (5 bases). Deletions cut 1 base from V and 4 bases from J, with 6 bases between. The germline gives CDR1 SGDLS, CDR2 YYNGEE. This CDR3 has 13 amino acids. CDR3 protein: CASSVKGGNTIYF. DNA for the CDR3: TGTGCCAGCAGCGTAAAGGGGGGAAACACCATATATTTT. Supplemented by reference TRBV9 and TRBJ1-3, the full variable domain reads DSGVTQTPKHLITATGQRVTLRCSPRSGDLSVYWYQQSLDQGLQFLIQYYNGEERAKGNILERFSAQQFPDLHSELNLSSLELGDSALYFCASSVKGGNTIYFGEGSWLTVV.

The V call is TRBV5-4, the J call TRBJ2-7, with 7 bases aligning to TRBD1. The V gene end was trimmed by 4 bases and the J gene end by 2 bases; junction bases not matched to a gene: 9. Germline values: CDR1 SGHNT, CDR2 YYREEE (reference sequence). This CDR3 is 15 amino acids long. The CDR3: CASSPRTGAPYEQYF. For the CDR3, the DNA is TGTGCCAGCAGCCCCCGGACAGGCGCCCCCTACGAGCAGTACTTC.

The CDR3 DNA follows: TGCGCCAGCAGCCAAAAGCCCCATAAAAAGTATGGCTACACCTTC. Residues: CASSQKPHKKYGYTF. V usage is TRBV4-1 and J usage is TRBJ1-2, with D hard to call. The CDR3 length is 15 residues. Per the germline V gene, CDR1 is MGHRA and CDR2 is YSYEKL. Trimming left V 2 bases short and J 5 bases short, with 15 bases between.

The genes are TRBV4-3 and TRBJ1-1; 8 bases map to TRBD1. The V gene's germline CDR1 is LGHNA and CDR2 YSLEER. This CDR3 is built from 14 residues. V lost 4 bases, J lost 6 bases, and 7 bases stayed unmatched. CDR3 region: CASSPLDREAEAFF. CDR3 nucleotides: TGCGCCAGCAGCCCTCTGGACAGGGAGGCTGAAGCTTTCTTT.

The CDR3 protein is CASSQVTGANVLTF. The DNA of the CDR3 is TGCGCCAGCAGCCAAGTGACAGGGGCCAACGTCCTGACTTTC. The rearrangement joins TRBV4-3 to TRBJ2-6; no definite D call. The V gene's germline CDR1 is LGHNA and CDR2 YSLEER. V lost 1 base and J lost 4, with 5 bases in between. This CDR3 region has 14 residues.

This chain connects TRBV6-2 or TRBV6-3 to TRBJ2-7, with a tentative D call TRBD2 (6 bases). Trimming took off 2 bases at V and 6 bases at J, with 11 bases between the two ends. The CDR3 totals 13 residues. Germline CDR1 MNHEY, CDR2 SVGEGT. The CDR3 sequence: CASSYPVGGEQYF. The CDR3 bases are TGTGCCAGCAGTTACCCCGTGGGAGGCGAGCAGTACTTC.

The chain carries TRBV12-3 or TRBV12-4 and TRBJ1-2; D not resolved. The CDR3 totals 13 residues. Trimming stripped 6 bases from V and 6 bases from J, with 14 bases between. The CDR3 nucleotides are TGTGCCAGCAGACCACGGAGAGAGAATGGCTACACCTTC. The encoded protein is CASRPRRENGYTF.

The rearrangement links TRBV7-9 to TRBJ1-6; D is perhaps TRBD1 (5 bases). V dropped 3 bases and J dropped 7 bases, with 10 bases sitting between them. The CDR3 totals 14 residues. Germline V CDR1 and CDR2: SEHNR, FQNEAQ (reference sequence). CDR3 protein: CASSLRDSNSPLHF. The CDR3, as DNA: TGTGCCAGCAGCTTGCGGGACTCGAATTCACCCCTCCACTTT.

This clone was seen more than once but under ten times. The gene calls are TRBV7-2 and TRBJ1-2; 7 nucleotides match TRBD1. V lost 1 base, J lost 6 bases, and 8 bases stayed unmatched. There are 15 residues in the CDR3. CDR1 is SGHTA, CDR2 FQGNSA, per germline. In nucleotides, the CDR3 is TGTGCCAGCAGCTTAGTAGAGGACAGGATAGATGGCTACACCTTC. It encodes CASSLVEDRIDGYTF.

The J gene is TRBJ2-1, the V gene TRBV10-3; the D is unclear. The germline gives CDR1 ENHRY, CDR2 SYGVKD. This CDR3 region has 16 residues. V lost 6 bases and J 0 bases, leaving 15 bases between the germline ends. The chain's CDR3 is CAISLLPPSSYNEQFF. The CDR3, as DNA: TGTGCCATCAGCCTTCTCCCTCCTAGCTCCTACAATGAGCAGTTCTTC.

This chain links TRBV5-8 with TRBJ2-7, with D tentatively TRBD2 (6 bases). This CDR3 is 15 amino acids long. The V and J ends lost 4 bases and 2 bases respectively, with 16 bases between them. The germline gives CDR1 SGHTS, CDR2 YDEGEE. CDR3 sequence (DNA): TGTGCCAGCAGCCGGATCGGCGGGACCACCTACGAGCAGTACTTC. Residues: CASSRIGGTTYEQYF.

J is TRBJ2-4 and V is TRBV11-2, with 10 bases matching TRBD2. Unmatched junction bases numbered 2, after V lost 2 bases and J lost 4 bases. In germline, CDR1 is SGHAT, CDR2 FQNNGV. There are 15 residues in the CDR3. Written as DNA, the CDR3 is TGTGCCAGCAGCTTATCGACTAGCGGGAAAAACATTCAGTACTTC. It is translated as CASSLSTSGKNIQYF.

This chain uses TRBV4-3 with TRBJ2-1; 13 bases align to TRBD2. V shed 0 bases, J shed 9 bases, and the junction held 11 bases outside the gene matches. CDR3 size: 18 residues. From germline, CDR1 is LGHNA and CDR2 YSLEER. CDR3 protein: CASSQEDLLAGGLGEQFF. Written as DNA, the CDR3 is TGCGCCAGCAGCCAAGAAGACTTACTAGCGGGAGGGCTCGGTGAGCAGTTCTTC.

This clone was found many times. V is TRBV6-5 and J is TRBJ1-2, with D maybe TRBD1 (6 bases). V lost 10 bases to trimming and J lost 4 bases, with 16 bases between them. The CDR3 has 13 residues. The germline CDR1 and CDR2 sequences are MNHEY and SVGAGI. The CDR3 nucleotides are TGTGCCACCGTGGACAGTGCTCCCTATGGCTACACCTTC. Amino acids: CATVDSAPYGYTF.

V is TRBV5-1 and J is TRBJ2-1, with 9 bases that match TRBD1. Germline V lookup: CDR1 SGHRS, CDR2 YFSETQ. The V segment lost 4 bases and the J segment 14 bases; nucleotides outside the gene matches: 19. This CDR3 has 16 amino acids. CDR3 DNA: TGCGCCAGCAGCGCCTTACCGGGACAGGGAAGCGGACACGAGTTCTTC. It is translated as CASSALPGQGSGHEFF.

This chain uses TRBV30 with TRBJ1-1, with D possibly TRBD1 on 5 matching bases. V dropped 7 bases and J dropped 6 bases, with 18 bases sitting between them. Germline-derived CDR1 and CDR2 are GTSNPN and SVGIG (reference sequence). The CDR3 is 13 residues long. CDR3 amino acids: CAFSGGTASEAFF. The CDR3 DNA is TGTGCCTTCTCGGGCGGGACGGCCTCTGAAGCTTTCTTT.

This clone was observed a few times. The chain has TRBV7-8 and TRBJ1-2; TRBD1 matches 7 bases. With 6 bases clipped from V and 4 bases from J, the junction kept 8 bases outside the gene matches. CDR3 length: 14 residues. CDR1 and CDR2 from the germline V gene are SGHVS and FQNEAQ. Here the CDR3 reads CASSRLQGIYGYTF. The CDR3 bases are TGTGCCAGCAGTCGTCTACAGGGGATCTATGGCTACACCTTC. The whole variable domain, filled in from reference TRBV7-8 and TRBJ1-2, reads GAGVSQSPRYKVAKRGQDVALRCDPISGHVSLFWYQQALGQGPEFLTYFQNEAQLDKSGLPSDRFFAERPEGSVSTLKIQRTQQEDSAVYLCASSRLQGIYGYTFGSGTRLTVV.

This chain uses TRBV19 with TRBJ1-5; no clear D. V lost 6 bases, J lost 4 bases, and 7 bases lay in between. The CDR3 is 12 amino acids. The germline CDR1 and CDR2 sequences are LNHDA and SQIVND (reference sequence). The CDR3 protein is CASSYLNQPQHF. CDR3 in DNA: TGTGCCAGTAGCTATCTTAATCAGCCCCAGCATTTT.

The chain is built from TRBV16 and TRBJ1-1, with a tentative D call TRBD1 (5 bases). CDR1 and CDR2 (germline): KGHSY, FQNENV. The V end lost 1 base, the J end lost 3 bases, and 15 bases lay between the germline ends. There are 16 residues in the CDR3. The CDR3 protein is CASSQWAGLGDTEAFF. CDR3 coding DNA: TGTGCCAGCAGCCAATGGGCGGGACTGGGAGACACTGAAGCTTTCTTT.

This clone was seen a few times. Other DNA sequences in the same sample also yield this CDR3. J is TRBJ2-7 and V is TRBV7-9, with 10 bases that match TRBD1. V trimming: 3 bases; J trimming: 4 bases; junction bases outside the gene matches: 3. Germline V gene lookup returns CDR1 SEHNR and CDR2 FQNEAQ (reference sequence). This CDR3 region has 14 residues. For the CDR3, the DNA is TGTGCCAGCAGCTTCCGGGACAGGGGTTACGAGCAGTACTTC. It encodes CASSFRDRGYEQYF.